Here is one T cell receptor beta chain with its context. Its antigen specificity is not known. Base qualities are not at hand, and no much larger clone is one base apart. Collaborating institutions collected whole blood in K2EDTA tubes following their own protocols. For TCRbeta analysis, collaborator samples were shipped as frozen whole blood, as isolated PBMCs, or as DNA extracted from either sample type. The V and J ends are trimmed by 4 bases and 0 bases, leaving 14 bases between them. Inclusive of the bounding cysteine and phenylalanine, the CDR3 is 16 residues long. The entry retains the CDR3 DNA only, 48 bases that are in frame from base 1. Based on the germline V gene, the CDR1 and CDR2 sequences are MDHEN and SYDVKM. TCRbeta CDR3 regions were amplified from genomic DNA by means of the immunoSEQ Assay, a bias-controlled multiplex PCR. Processing in the source paper ran as follows. Nucleated cell counts per sample were estimated from amplification of reference gene primers within the assay. To quantify the absolute abundance of each unique TCRbeta CDR3 rearrangement, sequence reads were collapsed and filtered. For each sample, productive Simpson clonality was calculated as the square root of Simpson's diversity index across productive rearrangements. The table comes from immuneACCESS by way of TCRdb, which keeps in-frame sequences with V and J called. Part of the clones is missing from these tables; in studies checked, under half for an unresolved V gene and the rest for unknown reasons. V, J and clone size reflect that table, while D and trimming were determined from the DNA. This sample gives 50,000 or so clones in total; 85% to 95% of them show up just once. The top ten hold around a tenth of the sample.

The data originate from a study of blood T cell repertoires in COVID-19 (dated by TCRdb to the early 2020s). About the investigation overall: Samples from collaborators originated in the United States, Italy and Spain and spanned both the acute and convalescent phases of COVID-19. The prospective study material was composed of cDNA or gDNA derived from T cells, B-cell-depleted T cells, or PBMCs. The dataset comprised deeply sampled blood TCRbeta repertoires from subjects exposed to, actively infected with, or recovered from COVID-19. A freely available public database, intended as a resource for researchers studying the immune response to SARS-CoV-2, is where the repertoires were released. Samples came from the ongoing ImmuneRACE study (first 160 participants) plus 1,254 subjects from 6 global collaborators. The sample metadata nearly always contained a de-identified subject ID, COVID-19 status, age in years and sex. HLA class I and class II types, where available, came from metadata supplied by the sample provider rather than from assay-based typing.

Results the study describes overall, beyond this receptor: The amount of clinical and demographic metadata varied by source and participant and was provided uncurated.

This chain is built from TRBV28 and TRBJ2-3, with the D segment identity uncertain. This TCR derives from a woman of 80 years or more with acute or convalescent COVID-19. Sequences were obtained from peripheral blood. CDR3 loop: CASSSLIVWSTDTQYF. The base sequence is TGTGCCAGCAGTTCCCTAATCGTATGGAGCACAGATACGCAGTATTTT.